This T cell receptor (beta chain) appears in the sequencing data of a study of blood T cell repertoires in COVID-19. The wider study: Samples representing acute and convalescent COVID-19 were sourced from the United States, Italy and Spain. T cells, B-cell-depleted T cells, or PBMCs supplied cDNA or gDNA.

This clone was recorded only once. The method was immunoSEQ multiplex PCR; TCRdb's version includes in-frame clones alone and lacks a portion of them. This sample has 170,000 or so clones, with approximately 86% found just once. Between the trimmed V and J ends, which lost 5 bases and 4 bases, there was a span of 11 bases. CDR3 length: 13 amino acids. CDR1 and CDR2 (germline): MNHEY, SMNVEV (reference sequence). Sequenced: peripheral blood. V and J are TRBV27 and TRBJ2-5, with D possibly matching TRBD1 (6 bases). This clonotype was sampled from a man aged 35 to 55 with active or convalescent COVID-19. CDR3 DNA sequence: TGTGCCAGCAGTAACACGGACAGAGAGACCCAGTACTTC. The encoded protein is CASSNTDRETQYF.